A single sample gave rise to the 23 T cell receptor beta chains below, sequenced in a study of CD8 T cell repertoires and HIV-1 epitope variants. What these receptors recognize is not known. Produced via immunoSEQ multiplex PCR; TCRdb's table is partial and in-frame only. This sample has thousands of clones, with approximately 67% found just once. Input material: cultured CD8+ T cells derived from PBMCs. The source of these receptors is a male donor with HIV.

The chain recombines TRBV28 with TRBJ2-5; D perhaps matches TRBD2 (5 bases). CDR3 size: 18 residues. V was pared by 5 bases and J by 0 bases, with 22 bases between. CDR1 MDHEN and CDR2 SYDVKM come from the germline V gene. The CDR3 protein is CASSPPGEGRLYQETQYF. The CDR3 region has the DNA TGTGCCAGCAGTCCCCCCGGGGAAGGGCGTTTGTACCAAGAGACCCAGTACTTC.

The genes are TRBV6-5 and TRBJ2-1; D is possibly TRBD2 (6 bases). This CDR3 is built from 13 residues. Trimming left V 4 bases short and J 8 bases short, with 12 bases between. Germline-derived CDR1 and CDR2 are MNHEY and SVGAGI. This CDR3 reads CASSSRDSDEQFF. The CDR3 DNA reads TGTGCCAGCAGTTCCCGGGACTCGGATGAGCAGTTCTTC.

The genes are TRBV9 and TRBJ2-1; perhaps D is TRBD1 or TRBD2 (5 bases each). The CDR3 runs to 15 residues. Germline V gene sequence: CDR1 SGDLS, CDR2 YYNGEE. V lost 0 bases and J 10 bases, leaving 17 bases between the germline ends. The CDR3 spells CASSVGDEPLREQFF. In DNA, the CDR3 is TGTGCCAGCAGCGTAGGGGACGAACCTCTTAGGGAGCAGTTCTTC.

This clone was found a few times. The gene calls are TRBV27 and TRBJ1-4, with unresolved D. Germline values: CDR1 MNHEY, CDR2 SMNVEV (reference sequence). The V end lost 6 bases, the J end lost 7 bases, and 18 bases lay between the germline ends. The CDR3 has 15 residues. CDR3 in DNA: TGTGCCAGCAGACGTGGAGGATCATGGTTTGAAAAACTGTTTTTT. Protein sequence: CASRRGGSWFEKLFF. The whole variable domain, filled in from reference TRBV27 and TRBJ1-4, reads EAQVTQNPRYLITVTGKKLTVTCSQNMNHEYMSWYRQDPGLGLRQIYYSMNVEVTDKGDVPEGYKVSRKEKRNFPLILESPSPNQTSLYFCASRRGGSWFEKLFFGSGTQLSVL.

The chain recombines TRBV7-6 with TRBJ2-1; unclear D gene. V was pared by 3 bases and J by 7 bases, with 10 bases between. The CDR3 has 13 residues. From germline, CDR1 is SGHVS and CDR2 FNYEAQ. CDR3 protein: CASSFTVLNEQFF. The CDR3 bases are TGTGCCAGCAGCTTCACAGTCCTGAATGAGCAGTTCTTC.

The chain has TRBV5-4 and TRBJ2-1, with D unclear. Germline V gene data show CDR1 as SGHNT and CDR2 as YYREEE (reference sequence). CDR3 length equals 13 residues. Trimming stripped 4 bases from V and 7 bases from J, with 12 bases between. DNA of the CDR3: TGTGCCAGCAGCCGAAGGGCCGGGAATGAGCAGTTCTTC. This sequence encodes CASSRRAGNEQFF. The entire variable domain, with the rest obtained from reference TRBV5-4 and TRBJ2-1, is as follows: ETGVTQSPTHLIKTRGQQVTLRCSSQSGHNTVSWYQQALGQGPQFIFQYYREEENGRGNFPPRFSGLQFPNYSSELNVNALELDDSALYLCASSRRAGNEQFFGPGTRLTVL.

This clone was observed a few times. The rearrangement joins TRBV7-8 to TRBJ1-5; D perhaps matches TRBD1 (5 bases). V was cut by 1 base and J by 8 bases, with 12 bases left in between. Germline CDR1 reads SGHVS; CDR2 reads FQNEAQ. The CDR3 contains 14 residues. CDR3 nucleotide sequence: TGTGCCAGCAGCTTAGTGGGGACGGCGGAGCCCCAGCATTTT. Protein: CASSLVGTAEPQHF.

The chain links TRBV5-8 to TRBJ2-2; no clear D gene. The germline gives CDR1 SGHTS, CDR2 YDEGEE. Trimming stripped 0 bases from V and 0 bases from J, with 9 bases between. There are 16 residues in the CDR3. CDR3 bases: TGTGCCAGCAGCTTGGATCGCAGGTCGAACACCGGGGAGCTGTTTTTT. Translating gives CASSLDRRSNTGELFF.

DNA of the CDR3: TGCGCCAGCAGCTTATCCGGGACTAGCGGGGGTGAGACCCAGTACTTC. Translated: CASSLSGTSGGETQYF. This rearrangement joins TRBV5-1 to TRBJ2-5, with TRBD2 matching over 14 bases. This CDR3 is built from 16 residues. V lost 2 bases to trimming and J lost 5 bases; unmatched junction nucleotides: 5. The germline gives CDR1 SGHRS, CDR2 YFSETQ.

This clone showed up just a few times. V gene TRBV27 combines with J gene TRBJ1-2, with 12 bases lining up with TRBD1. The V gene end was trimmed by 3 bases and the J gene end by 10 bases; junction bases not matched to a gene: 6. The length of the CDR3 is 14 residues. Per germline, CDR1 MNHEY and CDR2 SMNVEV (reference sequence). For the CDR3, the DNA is TGTGCCAGCAGTTTTGGGGACAGGGGGCGAGCCTACACCTTC. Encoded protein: CASSFGDRGRAYTF.

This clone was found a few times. The CDR3 DNA reads TGTGCCAGCAGTCTAAAGGGCGGGCTATCCTACGAGCAGTACTTC. Translated, it gives CASSLKGGLSYEQYF. This rearrangement joins TRBV27 to TRBJ2-7; D is perhaps TRBD2 (5 bases). Germline V CDR1 and CDR2: MNHEY, SMNVEV (reference sequence). V lost 5 bases and J 1 base, leaving 15 bases between the germline ends. CDR3 length equals 15 residues.

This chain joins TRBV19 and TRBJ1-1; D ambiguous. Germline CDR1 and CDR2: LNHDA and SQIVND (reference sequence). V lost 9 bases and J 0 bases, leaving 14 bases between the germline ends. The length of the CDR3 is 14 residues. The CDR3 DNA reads TGTGCCAGCCGCCCCGAGGCCATGAACACTGAAGCTTTCTTT. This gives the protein CASRPEAMNTEAFF.

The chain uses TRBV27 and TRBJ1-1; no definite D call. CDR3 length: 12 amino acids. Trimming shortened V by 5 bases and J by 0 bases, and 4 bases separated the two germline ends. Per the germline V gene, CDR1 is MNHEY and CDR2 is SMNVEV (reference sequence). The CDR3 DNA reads TGTGCCAGCAGTGGGATGAACACTGAAGCTTTCTTT. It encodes CASSGMNTEAFF.

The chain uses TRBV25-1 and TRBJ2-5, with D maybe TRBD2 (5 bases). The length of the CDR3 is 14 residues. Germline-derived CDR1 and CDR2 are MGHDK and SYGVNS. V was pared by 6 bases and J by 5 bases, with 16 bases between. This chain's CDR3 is CASSPPGPGETQYF. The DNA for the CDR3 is TGTGCCAGCAGCCCACCGGGCCCGGGGGAGACCCAGTACTTC.

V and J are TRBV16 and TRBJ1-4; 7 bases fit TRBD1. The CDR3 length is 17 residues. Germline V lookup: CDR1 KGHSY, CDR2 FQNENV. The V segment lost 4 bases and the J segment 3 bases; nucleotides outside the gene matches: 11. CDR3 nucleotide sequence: TGTGCCAGCAGCCGGAACCGGGACAGCGTCTCTAATGAAAAACTGTTTTTT. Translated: CASSRNRDSVSNEKLFF.

CDR3 region: CASSLTGRVNEKLFF. CDR3 DNA: TGTGCCAGCAGTTTGACAGGGAGGGTTAATGAAAAACTGTTTTTT. The V and J genes are TRBV28 and TRBJ1-4, with 7 bases that match TRBD1. The CDR3 contains 15 residues. Germline V gives CDR1 MDHEN, CDR2 SYDVKM. V dropped 3 bases and J dropped 4; count of bases not matched to a gene: 5.

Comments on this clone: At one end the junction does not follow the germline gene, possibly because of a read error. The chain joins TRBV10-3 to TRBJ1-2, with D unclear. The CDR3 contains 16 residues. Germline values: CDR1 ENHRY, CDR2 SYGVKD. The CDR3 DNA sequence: TGTGCCAGCAGTGAACTTCCACAAGACCTAGACTATGGCTACACCTTC. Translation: CASSELPQDLDYGYTF.

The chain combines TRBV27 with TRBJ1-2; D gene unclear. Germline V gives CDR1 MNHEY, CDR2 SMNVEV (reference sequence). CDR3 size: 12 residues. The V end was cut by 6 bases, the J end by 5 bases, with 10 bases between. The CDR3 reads CASSPDSYGYTF. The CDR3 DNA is TGTGCCAGCAGCCCTGATTCTTATGGCTACACCTTC.

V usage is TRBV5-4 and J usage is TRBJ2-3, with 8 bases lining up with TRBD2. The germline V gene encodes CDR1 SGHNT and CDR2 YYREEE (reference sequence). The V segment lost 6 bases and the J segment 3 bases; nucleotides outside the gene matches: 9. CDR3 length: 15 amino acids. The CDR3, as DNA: TGTGCCAGCAACCTTCGGGGGGGCTTAACAGATACGCAGTATTTT. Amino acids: CASNLRGGLTDTQYF.

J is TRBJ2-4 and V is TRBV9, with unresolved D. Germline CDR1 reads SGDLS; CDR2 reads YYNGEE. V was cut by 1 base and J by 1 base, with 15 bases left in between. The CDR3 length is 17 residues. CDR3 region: CASSVRPLLKAKNIQYF. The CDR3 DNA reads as TGTGCCAGCAGCGTAAGGCCCCTTCTTAAGGCCAAAAACATTCAGTACTTC. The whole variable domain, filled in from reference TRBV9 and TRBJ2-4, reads DSGVTQTPKHLITATGQRVTLRCSPRSGDLSVYWYQQSLDQGLQFLIQYYNGEERAKGNILERFSAQQFPDLHSELNLSSLELGDSALYFCASSVRPLLKAKNIQYFGAGTRLSVL.

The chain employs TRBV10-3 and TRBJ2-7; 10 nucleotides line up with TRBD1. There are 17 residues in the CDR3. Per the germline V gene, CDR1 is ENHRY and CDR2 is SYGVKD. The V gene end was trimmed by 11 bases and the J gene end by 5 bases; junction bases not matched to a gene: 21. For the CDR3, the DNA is TGTGCCCACCAGGAAGGAGGGACAGGGGCGCCGGGGGACGAGCAGTACTTC. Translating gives CAHQEGGTGAPGDEQYF.

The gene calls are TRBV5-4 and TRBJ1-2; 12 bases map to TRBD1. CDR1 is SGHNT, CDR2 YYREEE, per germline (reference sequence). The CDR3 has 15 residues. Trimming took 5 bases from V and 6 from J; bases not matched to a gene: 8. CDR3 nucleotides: TGTGCCAGCAGGTCTCCGGGACAGGGGGCTAATGGCTACACCTTC. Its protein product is CASRSPGQGANGYTF.

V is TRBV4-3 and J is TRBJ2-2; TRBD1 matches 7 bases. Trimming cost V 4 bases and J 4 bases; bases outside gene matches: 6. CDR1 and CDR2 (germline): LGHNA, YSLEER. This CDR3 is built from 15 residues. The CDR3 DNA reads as TGCGCCAGCAGCCCCCGGACAGGCATCACCGGGGAGCTGTTTTTT. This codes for CASSPRTGITGELFF.